This T cell receptor beta chain originates from a study of T cell responses to AZD1222 COVID-19 vaccine. Per germline, CDR1 MDHEN and CDR2 SYDVKM. The CDR3 has 19 amino acids. The V end lost 4 bases, the J end lost 0 bases, and 24 bases lay between the germline ends. Generated by immunoSEQ multiplex PCR, the TCRdb table keeps only in-frame clones and is missing some. The data contain about 150,000 clones, 94% of them singletons. This TCR was sampled from an adult in good health. This chain uses TRBV28 with TRBJ1-2; D might be TRBD1 (5 bases). The sequenced sample was peripheral blood, obtained on day 0 of AZD1222 vaccination. This CDR3 is CASSSNWGQNTRPNYGYTF. The CDR3 region has the DNA TGTGCCAGCAGTTCCAACTGGGGCCAGAATACCCGACCTAACTATGGCTACACCTTC.